Each of the 15 T cell receptor beta chains below was sequenced from the same sample in a study of CD8+ T cells in alopecia areata. cDNA prepared by RNA extraction and subsequent reverse transcription served as the template for sequencing. The method was immunoSEQ multiplex PCR; TCRdb's version includes in-frame clones alone and lacks a portion of them. The table includes roughly 100,000 clones, around 60% detected once. Material: CD4+ T cells sorted from blood. The receptor source for this set is a human donor in good health.

As to this clone: One junction end disagrees with the germline gene, perhaps due to a read error. The V and J genes are TRBV10-3 and TRBJ2-4; 9 bases line up with TRBD2. Germline CDR1 and CDR2: ENHRY and SYGVKD. There are 11 residues in the CDR3. The DNA for the CDR3 is TGTGCCAGCGGTCCGGAGCGGGGGGTGCTCTTC. It yields the protein CASGPERGVLF.

The rearrangement links TRBV7-9 to TRBJ2-3; a possible D gene is TRBD2 (6 bases). The CDR3 sequence is 17 residues long. The V and J ends lost 4 bases and 2 bases respectively, with 19 bases between them. CDR1 SEHNR and CDR2 FQNEAQ come from the germline V gene (reference sequence). The CDR3 region is CASSSTGTPSPTDTQYF. CDR3 nucleotide sequence: TGTGCCAGCAGCTCCACCGGGACTCCGAGTCCCACAGATACGCAGTATTTT.

The CDR3 is CASRDGQGSAEAFF. As DNA, the CDR3 is TGTGCCAGCAGGGACGGACAGGGATCGGCTGAAGCTTTCTTT. The V call is TRBV2, the J call TRBJ1-1; TRBD1 agrees at 8 bases. The J segment lost 6 bases and the V segment lost 6 bases, leaving 9 bases of the junction unmatched. Germline V gene lookup returns CDR1 SNHLY and CDR2 FYNNEI. The length of the CDR3 is 14 residues.

The V call is TRBV29-1, the J call TRBJ2-5; D is ambiguous. The CDR3 extends over 10 amino acids. Germline-derived CDR1 and CDR2 are SQVTM and ANQGSEA. Trimming stripped 7 bases from V and 5 bases from J, with 8 bases between. CDR3 region: CSAGDETQYF. The CDR3 bases are TGCAGCGCCGGTGATGAGACCCAGTACTTC.

J is TRBJ2-7 and V is TRBV27, with D tentatively TRBD1 or TRBD2 (5 bases each). There are 15 residues in the CDR3. Trimming shortened V by 1 base and J by 2 bases, and 12 bases separated the two germline ends. CDR1 is MNHEY, CDR2 SMNVEV, per germline (reference sequence). The DNA for the CDR3 is TGTGCCAGCAGTTTATTAGGGACGGGCGCCTACGAGCAGTACTTC. It is translated as CASSLLGTGAYEQYF.

This clone was seen a few times. Here the CDR3 DNA reads TGCAGCGTTGAGTCTTCGGGACTAGCATTTGAGCAGTTCTTC. Protein: CSVESSGLAFEQFF. The chain combines TRBV29-1 with TRBJ2-1, with 9 positions matching TRBD2. This CDR3 comprises 14 residues. The trim removed 3 bases at V and 9 bases at J, leaving 9 bases unmatched. Germline lookup yields CDR1 SQVTM and CDR2 ANQGSEA.

This clone has more than one count but fewer than ten. J is TRBJ2-2 and V is TRBV15; possibly TRBD1 for D (5 bases). The germline V and J ends were trimmed by 1 base and 5 bases, with 11 bases remaining between them. The CDR3 covers 15 residues. In germline, CDR1 is LNHNV, CDR2 YYDKDF (reference sequence). The CDR3 loop reads CATSRVGRVTGELFF. The CDR3 DNA reads TGTGCCACCAGCAGAGTGGGCAGGGTTACCGGGGAGCTGTTTTTT.

This chain links TRBV6-1 with TRBJ2-1, with D perhaps TRBD2 (7 bases). Germline assignment: CDR1 MNHNS and CDR2 SASEGT. CDR3 length: 13 residues. Trimming took 7 bases from V and 9 from J, leaving 16 bases between them. CDR3: CASNLAGATEQFF. In nucleotides, the CDR3 is TGTGCCAGCAACTTGGCGGGGGCTACTGAGCAGTTCTTC.

The chain is built from TRBV4-2 and TRBJ2-7; D is unclear. This CDR3 comprises 17 residues. With 0 bases removed from V and 5 bases from J, the gap between germline ends came to 20 bases. Germline values: CDR1 LGHNA, CDR2 YNFKEQ. The CDR3 DNA reads as TGTGCCAGCAGCCAAGATTCTATCGCAGGAACCCACCACGAGCAGTACTTC. Translating it yields CASSQDSIAGTHHEQYF.

The chain uses TRBV6-1 and TRBJ1-1, with 8 bases that match TRBD1. Per germline, CDR1 MNHNS and CDR2 SASEGT. The J segment lost 0 bases and the V segment lost 5 bases, leaving 5 bases of the junction unmatched. CDR3 length: 15 residues. CDR3 in amino acids: CASSHRTGMNTEAFF. In DNA form, the CDR3 reads TGTGCCAGCAGTCACCGGACAGGGATGAACACTGAAGCTTTCTTT.

The chain uses TRBV13 and TRBJ1-4; the D gene is possibly TRBD1 (5 bases). The CDR3 sequence is 14 residues long. V dropped 3 bases and J dropped 6 bases, with 11 bases sitting between them. Germline values: CDR1 PRHDT, CDR2 FYEKMQ (reference sequence). DNA for the CDR3: TGTGCCAGCAGCTTTGGAGGGGTCGATGAAAAACTGTTTTTT. As protein: CASSFGGVDEKLFF.

A remark on this clone: In the same sample, other DNA sequences code for this CDR3. J is TRBJ2-5 and V is TRBV2, with a possible D match to TRBD2 (6 bases). Germline-derived CDR1 and CDR2 are SNHLY and FYNNEI. The CDR3 sequence is 11 residues long. Trimming took 8 bases from V and 2 from J, leaving 6 bases between them. The CDR3 nucleotides read TGTGCCAGCGGGGGGCAAGAGACCCAGTACTTC. Protein product: CASGGQETQYF.

V is TRBV30 and J is TRBJ2-1; tentative D call: TRBD2 (5 bases). The CDR3 has 13 amino acids. Trimming removed 5 bases at V and 3 bases at J, with 11 bases between. Germline CDR1 GTSNPN, CDR2 SVGIG (reference sequence). CDR3 sequence: CAWEREFYNEQFF. The CDR3 nucleotides read TGTGCCTGGGAACGGGAATTCTACAATGAGCAGTTCTTC.

V usage is TRBV4-3 and J usage is TRBJ2-7, with TRBD1 as a possible D gene (5 bases). The CDR3 spans 15 residues. The V end was cut by 0 bases, the J end by 0 bases, with 9 bases between. CDR1 is LGHNA and CDR2 is YSLEER in the germline V gene. In nucleotides, the CDR3 is TGCGCCAGCAGCCAAGATTTTACAGGCTCCTACGAGCAGTACTTC. Translating it yields CASSQDFTGSYEQYF.

This clone occurred a few times. The J gene is TRBJ2-7, the V gene TRBV9; weak D call: TRBD2 (6 bases). The CDR3 sequence is 16 residues long. In germline, CDR1 is SGDLS, CDR2 YYNGEE. Trimming took off 2 bases at V and 2 bases at J, with 17 bases between the two ends. The CDR3 DNA follows: TGTGCCAGCAGCGTTATTTCCGGGACTCCTACCTACGAGCAGTACTTC. This translates into CASSVISGTPTYEQYF.